Given below is one T cell receptor (beta chain) in context. The source of the sample is a study of metastatic and nonmetastatic thyroid tumors. Study information: Repertoires from blood and tumor or nodule tissue of malignant and benign thyroid patients were compared.

Thyroid surgery took place with no prior treatment in any patient. With MiXCR, TCRdb reprocessed the PCR reads. The profile shows some 14,000 clones, roughly 28% of them singletons. The clonotype originates from a female donor with papillary thyroid cancer or a benign thyroid nodule (not recorded which). Some clones in this sample may be carry-over from other donors' samples. Sequencing was performed on blood.

The CDR3 reads CASSPPGQDYGYTF. The DNA for the CDR3 is TGCGCCAGCAGTCCGCCGGGACAAGACTATGGCTACACCTTC. V and J are TRBV10-1 and TRBJ1-2; D might be TRBD1 (6 bases). Trimming shortened V by 5 bases and J by 3 bases, and 13 bases separated the two germline ends. Germline CDR1 is WNHNN and CDR2 is SYGVQD (reference sequence). The CDR3 contains 14 residues.